This is a list of T cell receptor beta chains from one sample in a study of CD8 T cells in ankylosing spondylitis. TCRdb independently ran MiXCR on the 5' RACE reads; one entry per CDR3 protein. Here the sample spans 500,000 to 650,000 distinct CDR3 sequences, roughly 5.3% being singletons. The sample consisted of blood, either unsorted or a sorted T cell fraction (not recorded which). These receptors all come from a male donor with ankylosing spondylitis. Each CDR3 is given with its conserved first and last residue. Fields, in order: J gene, V gene, D gene, CDR3 protein. A D gene is named only where the DNA matches it firmly.

>TRBJ2-7|TRBV5-1|-
CASSLQPLYEQYF
>TRBJ2-7|TRBV6-1|-
CASRFPPEGKGVYEQYF
>TRBJ2-3|TRBV29-1|TRBD2
CSVATSADTQYF
>TRBJ2-3|TRBV9|TRBD2
CASSGTSASDTQYF
>TRBJ1-6|TRBV28|-
CASSFLGTADSPLHF
>TRBJ2-1|TRBV24-1|TRBD2
CATSDLGTTNEQFF
>TRBJ2-2|TRBV10-3|-
CAISRGPNTGELFF
>TRBJ2-4|TRBV18|-
CASSPSGVKKAKNIQYF
>TRBJ1-1|TRBV12-3/TRBV12-4|-
CASSLGPGPVEAFF
>TRBJ2-1|TRBV4-1|TRBD2
CASSRLGTSPPGEQFF
>TRBJ1-1|TRBV5-1|-
CASSFGRDTEAFF
>TRBJ2-3|TRBV29-1|TRBD2
CSVGLANTDTQYF
>TRBJ2-3|TRBV20-1|TRBD2
CSARPRTSGTADTQYF
>TRBJ1-1|TRBV5-1|-
CASSLSLWQNTEAFF
>TRBJ2-6|TRBV2|-
CASAASGANVLTF
>TRBJ2-7|TRBV5-1|-
CASSSRPAISYEQYF
>TRBJ1-2|TRBV4-3|TRBD1
CASSQPPGQGMEFYGYTF
>TRBJ1-2|TRBV5-5|-
CASSSPGRTPNYGYTF
>TRBJ1-5|TRBV15|-
CATGGRHQPQHF
>TRBJ2-7|TRBV5-1|-
CASSTQPGPPSYEQYF
>TRBJ2-2|TRBV20-1|TRBD2
CVVQRGGSDTGELFF
>TRBJ2-4|TRBV4-1|-
CASSQGLLAKNIQYF
>TRBJ2-3|TRBV6-1|TRBD2
CASDRGGSGPSTDTQYF
>TRBJ1-2|TRBV4-3|-
CASSQGSGQGTNGYTF
>TRBJ2-7|TRBV6-2/TRBV6-3|TRBD2
CASSSRTSASYEQYF
>TRBJ2-4|TRBV28|TRBD1
CASSLARQGGSLSKNIQYF
>TRBJ2-7|TRBV5-1|-
CASSPTPGEAYEQYF
>TRBJ1-1|TRBV7-9|TRBD1
CASSFEQGPTFEAFF
>TRBJ2-3|TRBV6-2/TRBV6-3|-
CASSYSIYDTQYF
>TRBJ2-5|TRBV18|TRBD1
CASSPRGTGIGETQYF
>TRBJ1-5|TRBV20-1|-
CSARDLYSNQPQHF
>TRBJ2-3|TRBV20-1|-
CSAPGESADTQYF
>TRBJ2-7|TRBV20-1|-
CSGVRANYEQYF
>TRBJ1-5|TRBV6-5|-
CASSYSRNQPQHF
>TRBJ2-1|TRBV7-9|TRBD2
CASSQLGLAKNEQFF
>TRBJ2-7|TRBV20-1|-
CSGRGIYEQYF
>TRBJ1-4|TRBV4-3|-
CASSQGSATNEKLFF
>TRBJ1-2|TRBV18|-
CASSPAGDHGYTF
>TRBJ2-4|TRBV12-3/TRBV12-4|-
CASTSPGRSETPIQYF
>TRBJ2-1|TRBV29-1|-
CSVEDRGQGAYNEQFF
>TRBJ1-5|TRBV20-1|TRBD1
CSARVLDRGRQPQHF
>TRBJ2-2|TRBV28|-
CASHQRTVVTLLNTGELFF
>TRBJ2-7|TRBV5-1|-
CASSPESPPYEQYF
>TRBJ2-1|TRBV20-1|-
CSASDSWALEQFF
>TRBJ2-5|TRBV20-1|-
CSARDTGSTETQYF
>TRBJ1-1|TRBV7-8|-
CASSVWGKGLKNTEAFF
>TRBJ1-1|TRBV5-8|-
CASSYEAFF
>TRBJ2-7|TRBV29-1|-
CSAHRAQGGEQYF
>TRBJ1-4|TRBV5-1|-
CASRSRTNEKLFF
>TRBJ1-1|TRBV6-2/TRBV6-3|-
CASNPIRRIMNTEAFF
>TRBJ2-2|TRBV20-1|-
CSARDGGQITGELFF
>TRBJ2-1|TRBV6-2/TRBV6-3|TRBD1
CASSFPQDRANEQFF
>TRBJ1-1|TRBV29-1|-
CSAGRDSTEAFF
>TRBJ2-3|TRBV4-2|-
CASSQAARPNTDTQYF
>TRBJ1-2|TRBV20-1|-
CSARVARRTIYGYTF
>TRBJ2-1|TRBV24-1|-
CATSDSAEVGSSYNEQFF
>TRBJ2-1|TRBV2|-
CASSFLTGYNEQFF